A single sample gave rise to the 8 T cell receptor beta chains below, sequenced in a study of CD8+ T cells in alopecia areata. The authors extracted RNA and reverse transcribed it into cDNA as the sequencing template. The assay was immunoSEQ multiplex PCR, and TCRdb's table has in-frame clones only and misses some. The profile covers 150,000 or so clones, with around 87% appearing a single time and more than 13% taken by the ten largest. The material was CD8+ T cells sorted from blood, obtained at week 0. These receptors originate from a human donor with alopecia areata.

The V gene is TRBV27, the J gene TRBJ2-7; 7 positions agree with TRBD1. The CDR3 extends over 14 amino acids. V trimming: 3 bases; J trimming: 2 bases; junction bases outside the gene matches: 4. The germline gives CDR1 MNHEY, CDR2 SMNVEV (reference sequence). CDR3 nucleotides: TGTGCCAGCAGTTTTACAGGGGTACCCTACGAGCAGTACTTC. Protein sequence: CASSFTGVPYEQYF.

V usage is TRBV19 and J usage is TRBJ1-1; the D is unclear. The germline V gene encodes CDR1 LNHDA and CDR2 SQIVND (reference sequence). The CDR3 sequence is 13 residues long. Between the trimmed V and J ends, which lost 1 base and 1 base, there was a span of 4 bases. CDR3 amino acids: CASSIAQNTEAFF. CDR3 nucleotides: TGTGCCAGTAGTATAGCCCAGAACACTGAAGCTTTCTTT.

This clone came up once. The rearrangement uses TRBV29-1 and TRBJ1-1; possibly TRBD1 for D (5 bases). This CDR3 region has 12 residues. The V gene lost 7 bases and the J gene lost 3 bases, with 12 bases spanning the gap. The germline V gene has CDR1 SQVTM and CDR2 ANQGSEA. The CDR3 region is CSADGGDTEAFF. DNA for the CDR3: TGCAGCGCTGACGGGGGGGACACTGAAGCTTTCTTT. Full variable domain (missing parts from reference TRBV29-1 and TRBJ1-1): SAVISQKPSRDICQRGTSLTIQCQVDSQVTMMFWYRQQPGQSLTLIATANQGSEATYESGFVIDKFPISRPNLTFSTLTVSNMSPEDSSIYLCSADGGDTEAFFGQGTRLTVV.

The J gene is TRBJ2-7, the V gene TRBV6-1; a possible D gene is TRBD2 (5 bases). CDR1 is MNHNS and CDR2 is SASEGT in the germline V gene. The V end lost 9 bases, the J end lost 3 bases, and 18 bases lay between the germline ends. The CDR3 is 14 amino acids. CDR3 nucleotide sequence: TGTGCCAGTAGCGAATGGGTGGGGTTCTACGAGCAGTACTTC. This gives the protein CASSEWVGFYEQYF.

DNA for the CDR3: TGCGCCAGCAGCCCCTACCCAGGGGCCACAGATACGCAGTATTTT. It specifies CASSPYPGATDTQYF. The chain is built from TRBV5-1 and TRBJ2-3; D is perhaps TRBD1 (6 bases). Germline lookup yields CDR1 SGHRS and CDR2 YFSETQ. V was clipped by 4 bases and J by 2 bases, with 14 bases between them. The CDR3 is made up of 15 amino acids.

V is TRBV27 and J is TRBJ1-5; D perhaps matches TRBD1 (6 bases). V was cut by 5 bases and J by 1 base, with 12 bases left in between. CDR1 MNHEY and CDR2 SMNVEV come from the germline V gene (reference sequence). There are 15 residues in the CDR3. CDR3 amino acids: CASSMGHPSNQPQHF. The CDR3, as DNA: TGTGCCAGCAGTATGGGACACCCCAGCAATCAGCCCCAGCATTTT.

The J gene is TRBJ2-3, the V gene TRBV28, with 8 bases that match TRBD1. The CDR3 loop spans 16 amino acids. After removal of 4 bases from V and 4 bases from J, the junction contained 10 bases not matched to a gene. Germline CDR1 MDHEN, CDR2 SYDVKM. The CDR3 protein is CASSSLTGTGPDTQYF. CDR3 nucleotides: TGTGCCAGCAGTTCCCTGACCGGGACAGGCCCAGATACGCAGTATTTT.

This clone has a single count. V is TRBV27 and J is TRBJ2-1, with D perhaps being TRBD1 or TRBD2 (5 bases each). CDR1 is MNHEY and CDR2 is SMNVEV in the germline V gene (reference sequence). The CDR3 sequence is 14 residues long. V lost 7 bases and J 9 bases, leaving 19 bases between the germline ends. The CDR3 is CASTPQGGSFEQFF. Here the CDR3 DNA reads TGTGCCAGCACTCCCCAGGGCGGGTCTTTTGAGCAGTTCTTC.